The entry below gives a single T cell receptor beta chain sequence along with its context. The CDR3 runs 15 residues. Trimming removed 1 base from V and 1 base from J, with 11 bases in between. Germline loops: CDR1 DFQATT, CDR2 SNEGSKA (reference sequence). The entry originates in a study of CD8+CD57+ T cells in acquired aplastic anemia. Study background: An average of approximately 3.4 ug of DNA was obtained from sorted CD4+ and CD8+ cells. For CD4+ cells, healthy donors had an average of about 11 million reads.

Genomic DNA, serving as template, underwent TCR beta VDJ and CDR3 profiling. Using its own MiXCR run on the reads, TCRdb lists one record per CDR3 protein. The repertoire holds around 190,000 distinct CDR3 sequences, with roughly 57% as singletons. The chain is built from TRBV20-1 and TRBJ1-5; the D gene is possibly TRBD1 (5 bases). Material: sorted CD4+, CD8+, or CD8+CD57+ T cells (not recorded which) from PBMCs. This TCR derives from a human donor in good health. The CDR3 bases are TGCAGTGCTAGAGCGGCAGGGATGAGCAATCAGCCCCAGCATTTT. Translation gives CSARAAGMSNQPQHF.